Sequencing of this TCR beta chain was carried out in a study of blood T cells in healthy people across ages. Using a J-beta primer mix together with a sample-barcoded 5' primer, a second PCR was run for roughly 6 to 12 cycles. MiXCR was run by TCRdb on the 5' RACE reads, yielding one entry per CDR3 protein. This table holds some 900,000 distinct CDR3 sequences, about 48% found once. The V end lost 4 bases, the J end lost 5 bases, and 12 bases lay between the germline ends. The CDR3 spans 13 residues. The germline V gene encodes CDR1 SGDLS and CDR2 YYNGEE. This clonotype was sampled from a man aged 25-45 years in good health. The sample taken for sequencing was blood. The J gene is TRBJ1-2, the V gene TRBV9; no definite D call. Here the CDR3 DNA reads TGTGCCAGCAGCCGAACACCAATATATGGCTACACCTTC. It yields the protein CASSRTPIYGYTF.